The sequence of this TCR beta chain was determined in a study of cytomegalovirus exposure and HLA in healthy donors (dated by TCRdb to 2015 to 2018). With respect to the entire study: An earlier analysis of some 620 of the donors reported 276 Gb of sequence data and 117 million unique TCR beta sequences obtained from around 170 million T cells. Roughly 300 gigabases of sequencing data and 70 million to 95 million unique TCR sequences made up an early release that covered approximately 700 HLA-typed donors. Among the approximately 400 genotyped donors, approximately 76% belonged to the genetic ancestry cluster associated with self-reported Caucasian donors. Typing coverage differed by locus: A, B, C, DRB1 and DQB1 were typed in roughly 620-630 donors, DQA1 in 500 to 550, DPA1 in around 600, and DPB1 in 400 to 490. The study combined high-throughput TCR immunosequencing, statistical association of individual TCRs with disease status, and machine learning to predict cytomegalovirus infection status. Among under 450 genotyped donors of the cohort, an average of around 240,000 unique TCR beta nucleotide sequences were sequenced per donor, around 20% of them non-productive. Both class I and class II loci were covered by HLA typing, at four-digit resolution. To decide whether each TCR beta V gene segment behaved as functional or pseudogenic, an earlier analysis of fewer than 750 of the donors relied on high-throughput TCR beta sequencing. In the later analysis, no new phenotypic data were used to find candidate immune exposures; instead, reliance was placed on TCR beta sequences and their occurrence across donors. Several DR-DQ haplotypes were handled as single units for association and clustering because linkage in the cohort was strong. A later genetic analysis used genome-wide SNP genotypes for about 65% of the 666 donors, treating that subset as a discovery cohort. The T cell repertoires of under 700 subjects were profiled by immunosequencing and related to cytomegalovirus serostatus. Donor age, sex, ethnicity and CMV serostatus were compiled together with the repertoire data. All discovery cohort repertoires had been generated using a single sequencing platform. Besides the first cohort of 666 subjects, a separate validation cohort made up of 120 different subjects was used. To study patterns of TCR occurrence, a later analysis re-analyzed previously published TCR beta repertoires from more than 550 donors and added high-resolution HLA genotyping. The study was designed to test whether signatures of past pathogen exposure could be identified by cataloging public T cell receptors.

The cohort was made up of roughly 670 healthy bone marrow donors. Cohort members were all nominally healthy when sampled, although unrecorded immune exposures were likely present. The donor was CMV seropositive and was included in the group of around 300 seropositive cohort members. A peripheral blood sample was provided by each donor, and peripheral blood mononuclear cells were used for TCR beta sequencing. Genomic DNA extraction from the blood cell samples was performed with the Qiagen DNeasy Blood Extraction Kit. As to this clone: Its specific antigen is unknown.

The library came from the immunoSEQ multiplex PCR assay. For the multiplex PCR, a mixture combining 60 forward primers for TCR Vbeta segments and 13 reverse primers for TCR Jbeta segments was used. The CDR3 region of rearranged TCR beta genes was amplified from genomic DNA by a multiplex PCR assay. The Illumina HiSeq System was used to sequence the amplified TCR beta libraries as 87-base-pair reads. On the study's bioinformatics: In a later analysis, approximately 74 million unique TCR beta chains were counted across the approximately 640 repertoires, and around 10 million of these chains were shared by at least two donors. Raw reads were error-corrected and collapsed into unique sequences by a nearest-neighbor algorithm in which closely related sequences were merged to remove PCR and sequencing errors. To assign V, D and J gene segments, CDR3 sequences were aligned to IMGT reference sequences. For a sequence to be retained, at least a six-nucleotide match to both a V gene segment and a J gene segment was required. A rearrangement was called productive if the CDR3 had no stop codons and remained in frame with V and J, and every other rearrangement was called non-productive. CDR3 was defined according to IMGT convention as the region running from the second conserved V-encoded cysteine to the conserved J-encoded phenylalanine. In an earlier analysis of just under 600 of the donors, sequences lacking an unambiguous match to a single V gene segment were excluded. In an earlier analysis of 587 of the donors, a V segment was called functional when productive rearrangements were above 56.7%, and segregating when the standard deviation between donors exceeded 5%. A statistical classification framework was built for diagnosing cytomegalovirus status from the catalog of TCR beta chain sequences. In a later analysis, TCR nucleotide sequences were compared against IMGT/GENE-DB human TR gene sequences so that V and J genes could be assigned. A later analysis assigned CDR3 sequences and most-parsimonious VDJ recombination scenarios with the TCRdist pipeline. A later analysis defined each TCR beta chain by its CDR3 amino acid sequence plus V-gene family, and excluded reads lacking a unique V-gene family. A later analysis removed roughly 590 highly shared, low-generation-probability nucleotide sequences to deal with suspected cross-contamination and a sequencing artifact. In a later analysis, a clonal expansion index for each public chain was calculated from normalized within-repertoire ranks of inferred template counts. A later analysis computed generation probabilities with a VDJ recombination model fitted to out-of-frame rearrangements, and checked the results against IGoR. In a later analysis, hypergeometric tests were used to score TCR-TCR, TCR-HLA and TCR-CMV co-occurrence, with a repertoire-size bias correction applied to TCR pairs. To estimate false discovery rates, a later analysis permuted the HLA or CMV assignments 20 times. In a later analysis, co-occurring TCRs were grouped using DBSCAN, and TCRdist sequence similarity was added for clustering within HLA-allele-positive subsets. Repertoires with fewer than 30,000 or more than 120,000 public chains, plus five repertoires with anomalous nucleotide sharing, were excluded from co-occurrence clustering. As stored in TCRdb, this immuneACCESS dataset retains in-frame rearrangements with V and J assigned. A fraction of the clones does not appear; measured against another copy, unresolved V genes explain less than half of the discrepancy, and the remainder lacks a known reason. V and J calls and clone size are as listed in that table; D and trimming were resolved from the DNA. The sample table gives around 100,000 clones. The top ten clonotypes cover roughly 6.6% of the sample.

Beyond this particular receptor, the publication reports: Most CMV-associated TCR beta chains appeared to be HLA-restricted in a later analysis, and the HLA associations seemed to be driven largely by CMV exposure. When HLA alleles, especially DR and DQ, strongly co-occurred, TCR associations were difficult to assign to individual alleles. At a false discovery rate of 0.05, a later analysis linked 15,000 to 20,000 TCR beta sequences to specific HLA alleles. Because counts were too low, about 15 rarely observed V segments, including chromosome 9 orphons, were left out of the earlier analysis of several hundred of the donors. Because HLA typing was unavailable for some donors at each locus, only the typed subset was used in association tests. A group of highly shared sequence variants was considered likely to be a technical artifact of the sequencing pipeline. In a later analysis, several top co-occurrence clusters were reported to appear linked to parvovirus B19, influenza, CMV and Epstein-Barr virus. A total of 150 to 200 TCR beta chains were listed by the study as associated with cytomegalovirus. The classifier was reported to diagnose cytomegalovirus status with high specificity and sensitivity in both the original and validation cohorts. In a later analysis, TCR association rates were found to vary across HLA loci, with the most associated TCRs seen for DRB1 alleles and the fewest for HLA-C alleles. A further reported finding was that TCR beta sequences accurately predicted the HLA-A and HLA-B alleles for most subjects in the first cohort. CMV serostatus was the only immune exposure information available for the cohort. A later analysis found that HLA-associated TCR beta chains were more clonally expanded and had lower generation probabilities than equally common non-associated chains. An earlier analysis of approximately 600 of the donors showed that most TCR beta V segments appeared in productive rearrangements either about 90% or about 30% of the time, which broadly matched IMGT annotations. According to the authors, the approach could potentially be generalized to other disease states and immunological phenotypes. Only TCR beta chains were sequenced in this cohort, and the absence of alpha or paired-chain data limited detectable features. In a later genetic analysis, fewer N-insertions in productive TCRs were reported among donors in an Asian-associated ancestry cluster than the roughly 710-donor mean. In vitro tests confirmed that three of the cytomegalovirus-associated TCR beta chains recognize cytomegalovirus antigens. In a later genetic analysis, a missense DCLRE1C variant was associated with V-gene and J-gene trimming of TCR beta chains, and the association was replicated in an independent cohort. Most TCR sequences were seen in very few donors, while some public TCRs were found in many individuals. Linkage disequilibrium might explain the correlated functional status among segregating V segments, but an unknown experimental factor could not be ruled out. Presence/absence analyses assumed roughly uniform sequencing depth across donors, an assumption that may not hold.

The source of this sequence is a man aged 35-49 years in good health and CMV-seropositive. The sample consisted of PBMCs.

Read as DNA, the sequence is TGCAGCGTTCTAGGGGTTACTGAAGCTTTCTTT. It translates to CSVLGVTEAFF. The chain is encoded by TRBV29-1 joined to TRBJ1-1; the D region possibly corresponds to TRBD1 (5 bases align). Trimming at the junction amounts to 5 bases on V and 5 bases on J, and the germline ends lie 9 bases apart. In the germline V gene, CDR1 corresponds to SQVTM and CDR2 to ANQGSEA. The CDR3 spans 11 residues, from the cysteine through the phenylalanine. The only DNA kept is the CDR3, 33 bases in frame from the first base.